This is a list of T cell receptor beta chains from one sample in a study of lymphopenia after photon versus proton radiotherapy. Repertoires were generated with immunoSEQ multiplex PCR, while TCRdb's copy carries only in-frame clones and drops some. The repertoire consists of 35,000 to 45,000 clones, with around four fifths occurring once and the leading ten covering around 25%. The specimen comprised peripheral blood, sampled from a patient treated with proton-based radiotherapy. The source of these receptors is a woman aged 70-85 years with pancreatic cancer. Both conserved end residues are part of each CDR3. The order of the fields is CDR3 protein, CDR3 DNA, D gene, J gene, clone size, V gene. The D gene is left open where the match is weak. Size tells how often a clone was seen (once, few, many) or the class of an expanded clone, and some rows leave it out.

CASSSPGQGVNEQFF TGTGCCAGCAGTTCCCCGGGACAGGGTGTTAATGAGCAGTTCTTC TRBD1 TRBJ2-1 . TRBV27
CASSGQNTGELFF TGTGCCAGCAGTGGACAGAACACCGGGGAGCTGTTTTTT . TRBJ2-2 . TRBV2
CASSVDRGQYNEQFF TGTGCCAGTAGTGTGGACAGGGGGCAGTACAATGAGCAGTTCTTC TRBD1 TRBJ2-1 . TRBV19
CASTKGGGSTDTQYF TGTGCCAGCACAAAGGGGGGGGGAAGCACAGATACGCAGTATTTT . TRBJ2-3 . TRBV2
CASSSPGTGDEKLFF TGCGCCAGCAGCTCTCCCGGGACAGGGGATGAAAAACTGTTTTTT TRBD1 TRBJ1-4 . TRBV4-3
CASSQWDTGELFF TGTGCCAGCAGTCAGTGGGACACCGGGGAGCTGTTTTTT . TRBJ2-2 . TRBV11-1
CASTRTGENYEQYF TGTGCCAGCACCCGGACAGGAGAAAACTACGAGCAGTACTTC TRBD1 TRBJ2-7 . TRBV28
CASSLGWGLAGGSSFEQYF TGTGCCAGCAGCTTAGGCTGGGGACTAGCGGGAGGGTCTTCTTTCGAGCAGTACTTC TRBD2 TRBJ2-7 . TRBV7-6
CASSLVAVSTDTQYF TGTGCCAGCAGCTTAGTGGCGGTTAGCACAGATACGCAGTATTTT . TRBJ2-3 . TRBV7-2
CASSGRAGTDTQYF TGTGCCAGCAGCGGGAGGGCGGGTACAGATACGCAGTATTTT TRBD2 TRBJ2-3 once TRBV6-1
CASSSYRDTGELFF TGTGCCAGCAGCTCCTACAGGGACACCGGGGAGCTGTTTTTT . TRBJ2-2 . TRBV7-2
CASSLRTPVARFSYEQYF TGTGCCAGCAGCTTACGCACCCCCGTGGCTCGTTTTTCCTACGAGCAGTACTTC . TRBJ2-7 . TRBV7-8